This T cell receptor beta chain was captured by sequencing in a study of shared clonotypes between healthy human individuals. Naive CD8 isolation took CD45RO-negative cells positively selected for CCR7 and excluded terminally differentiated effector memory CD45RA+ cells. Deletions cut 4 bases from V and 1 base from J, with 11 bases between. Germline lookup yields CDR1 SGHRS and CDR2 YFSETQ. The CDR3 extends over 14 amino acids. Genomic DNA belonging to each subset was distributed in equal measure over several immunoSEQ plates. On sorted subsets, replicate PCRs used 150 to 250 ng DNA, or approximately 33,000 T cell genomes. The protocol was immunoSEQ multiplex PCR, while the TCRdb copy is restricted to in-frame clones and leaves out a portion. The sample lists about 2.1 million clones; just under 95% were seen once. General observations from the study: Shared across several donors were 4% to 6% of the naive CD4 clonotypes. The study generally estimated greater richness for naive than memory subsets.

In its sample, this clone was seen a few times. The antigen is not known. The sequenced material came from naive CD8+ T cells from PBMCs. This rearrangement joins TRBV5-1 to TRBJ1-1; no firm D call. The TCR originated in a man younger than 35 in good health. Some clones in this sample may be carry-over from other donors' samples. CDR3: CASSLWTGNTEAFF. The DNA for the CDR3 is TGCGCCAGCAGCCTGTGGACGGGGAACACTGAAGCTTTCTTT.